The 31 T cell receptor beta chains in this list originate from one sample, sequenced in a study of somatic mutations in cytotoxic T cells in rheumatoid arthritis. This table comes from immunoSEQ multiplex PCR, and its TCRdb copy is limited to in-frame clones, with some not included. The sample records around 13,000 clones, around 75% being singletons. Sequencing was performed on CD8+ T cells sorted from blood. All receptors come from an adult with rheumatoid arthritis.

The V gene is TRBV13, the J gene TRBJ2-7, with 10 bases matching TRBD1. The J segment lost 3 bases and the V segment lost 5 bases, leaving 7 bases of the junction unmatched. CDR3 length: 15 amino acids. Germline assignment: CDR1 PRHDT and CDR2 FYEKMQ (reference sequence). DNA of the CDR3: TGTGCCAGCAGCCCCCGACAGGGGGCTTACTACGAGCAGTACTTC. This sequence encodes CASSPRQGAYYEQYF.

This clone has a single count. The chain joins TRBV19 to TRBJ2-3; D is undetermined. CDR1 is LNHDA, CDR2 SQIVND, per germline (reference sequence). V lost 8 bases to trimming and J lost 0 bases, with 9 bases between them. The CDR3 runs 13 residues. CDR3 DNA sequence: TGTGCCAGTGCGGCTCTTAGCACAGATACGCAGTATTTT. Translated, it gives CASAALSTDTQYF.

In nucleotides, the CDR3 is TGCGCCAGCAGCCAAGCTTGGACAGAAAACTATGGCTACACCTTC. It encodes CASSQAWTENYGYTF. The rearrangement joins TRBV4-1 to TRBJ1-2; D possibly corresponds to TRBD1 (6 bases). Germline V gene sequence: CDR1 MGHRA, CDR2 YSYEKL. The CDR3 is 15 residues long. With 1 base removed from V and 2 bases from J, the gap between germline ends came to 11 bases.

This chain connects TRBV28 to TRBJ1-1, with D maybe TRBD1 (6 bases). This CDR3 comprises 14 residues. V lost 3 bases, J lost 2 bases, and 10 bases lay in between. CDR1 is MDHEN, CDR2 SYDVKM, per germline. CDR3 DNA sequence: TGTGCCAGCAGTTTCCGGGGGCGAAACACTGAAGCTTTCTTT. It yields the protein CASSFRGRNTEAFF.

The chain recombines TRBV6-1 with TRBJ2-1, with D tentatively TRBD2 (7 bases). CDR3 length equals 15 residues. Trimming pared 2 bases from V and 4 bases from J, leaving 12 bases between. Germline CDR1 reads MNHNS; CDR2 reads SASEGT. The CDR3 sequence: CASSEPGGAYNEQFF. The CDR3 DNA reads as TGTGCCAGCAGTGAACCGGGGGGCGCGTACAATGAGCAGTTCTTC.

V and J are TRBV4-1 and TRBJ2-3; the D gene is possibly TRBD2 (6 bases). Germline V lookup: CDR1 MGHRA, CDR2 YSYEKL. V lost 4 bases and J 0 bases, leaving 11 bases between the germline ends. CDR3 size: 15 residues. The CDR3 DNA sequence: TGCGCCAGCAGCCCGAGCGGGCCTAGCACAGATACGCAGTATTTT. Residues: CASSPSGPSTDTQYF.

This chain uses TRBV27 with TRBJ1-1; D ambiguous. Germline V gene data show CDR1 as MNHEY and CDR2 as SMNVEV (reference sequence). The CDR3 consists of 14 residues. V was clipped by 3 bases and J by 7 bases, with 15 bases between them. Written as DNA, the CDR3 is TGTGCCAGCAGTTTGGAGAACCTCGGCGGTGAAGCTTTCTTT. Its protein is CASSLENLGGEAFF.

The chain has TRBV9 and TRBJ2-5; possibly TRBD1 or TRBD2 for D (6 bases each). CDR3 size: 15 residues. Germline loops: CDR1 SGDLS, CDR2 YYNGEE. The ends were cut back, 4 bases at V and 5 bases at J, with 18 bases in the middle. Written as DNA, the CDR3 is TGTGCCAGCAGCCGTTCGGGGGCGCGAACGGAGACCCAGTACTTC. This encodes CASSRSGARTETQYF.

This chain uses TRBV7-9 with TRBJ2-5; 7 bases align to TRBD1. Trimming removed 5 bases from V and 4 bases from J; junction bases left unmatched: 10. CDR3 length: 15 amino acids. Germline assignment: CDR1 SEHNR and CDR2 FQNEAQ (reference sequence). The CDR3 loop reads CASSPQGMVPETQYF. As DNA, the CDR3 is TGTGCCAGCAGCCCACAGGGGATGGTCCCAGAGACCCAGTACTTC.

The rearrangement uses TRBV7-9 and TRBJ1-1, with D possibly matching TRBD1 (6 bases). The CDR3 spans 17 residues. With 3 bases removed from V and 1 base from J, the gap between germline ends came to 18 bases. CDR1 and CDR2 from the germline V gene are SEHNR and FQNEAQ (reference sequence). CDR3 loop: CASSFPRAGAANTEAFF. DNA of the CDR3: TGTGCCAGCAGCTTTCCTCGGGCAGGGGCCGCGAACACTGAAGCTTTCTTT.

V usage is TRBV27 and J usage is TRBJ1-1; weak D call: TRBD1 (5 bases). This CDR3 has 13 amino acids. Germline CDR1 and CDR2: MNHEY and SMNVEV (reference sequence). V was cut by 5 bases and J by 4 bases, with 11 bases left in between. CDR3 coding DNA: TGTGCCAGCAGTGCCCTGGGGGGCACTGAAGCTTTCTTT. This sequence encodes CASSALGGTEAFF.

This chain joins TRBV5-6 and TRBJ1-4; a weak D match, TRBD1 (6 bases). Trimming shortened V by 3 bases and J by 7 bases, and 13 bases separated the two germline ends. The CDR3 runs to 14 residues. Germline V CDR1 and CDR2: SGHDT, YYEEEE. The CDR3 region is CASSSTGPGEKLFF. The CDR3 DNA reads TGTGCCAGCAGCTCAACAGGGCCGGGTGAAAAACTGTTTTTT.

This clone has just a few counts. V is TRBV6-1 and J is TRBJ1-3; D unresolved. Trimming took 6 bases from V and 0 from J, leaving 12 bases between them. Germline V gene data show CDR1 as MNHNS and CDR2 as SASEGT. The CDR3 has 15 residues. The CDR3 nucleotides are TGTGCCAGCAGCAGTGGGCTTATCTCTGGAAACACCATATATTTT. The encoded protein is CASSSGLISGNTIYF.

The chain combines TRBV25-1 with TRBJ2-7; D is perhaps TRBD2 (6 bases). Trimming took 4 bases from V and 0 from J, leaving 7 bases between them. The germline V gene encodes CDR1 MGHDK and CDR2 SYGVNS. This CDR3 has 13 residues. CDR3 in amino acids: CASSGRGSYEQYF. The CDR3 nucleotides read TGTGCCAGCAGTGGGCGGGGCTCCTACGAGCAGTACTTC.

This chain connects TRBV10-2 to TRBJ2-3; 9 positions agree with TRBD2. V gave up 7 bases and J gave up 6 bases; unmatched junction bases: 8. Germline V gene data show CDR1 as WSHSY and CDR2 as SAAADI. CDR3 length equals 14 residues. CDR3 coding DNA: TGCGCCAGCACTTTAGCGGGAGAGGGGGATACGCAGTATTTT. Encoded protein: CASTLAGEGDTQYF.

In nucleotides, the CDR3 is TGTGCCAGTGGCAGGGGGAGGAACGAGCAGTACTTC. Translated: CASGRGRNEQYF. The chain links TRBV19 to TRBJ2-7, with D tentatively TRBD1 (7 bases). Trimming removed 8 bases at V and 5 bases at J, with 13 bases between. The CDR3 is 12 residues long. Per germline, CDR1 LNHDA and CDR2 SQIVND (reference sequence).

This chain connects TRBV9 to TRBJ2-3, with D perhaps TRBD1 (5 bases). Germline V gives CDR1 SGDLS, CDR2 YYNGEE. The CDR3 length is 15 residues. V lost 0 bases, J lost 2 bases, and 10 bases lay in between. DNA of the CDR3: TGTGCCAGCAGCGTAGGGGCAGGGTCCACAGATACGCAGTATTTT. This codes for CASSVGAGSTDTQYF.

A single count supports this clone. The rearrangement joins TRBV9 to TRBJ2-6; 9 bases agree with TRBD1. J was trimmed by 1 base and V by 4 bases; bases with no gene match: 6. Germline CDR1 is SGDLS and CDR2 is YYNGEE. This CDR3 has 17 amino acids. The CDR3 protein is CASSPRDRASGANVLTF. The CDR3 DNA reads TGTGCCAGCAGCCCCCGGGACAGGGCTTCTGGGGCCAACGTCCTGACTTTC.

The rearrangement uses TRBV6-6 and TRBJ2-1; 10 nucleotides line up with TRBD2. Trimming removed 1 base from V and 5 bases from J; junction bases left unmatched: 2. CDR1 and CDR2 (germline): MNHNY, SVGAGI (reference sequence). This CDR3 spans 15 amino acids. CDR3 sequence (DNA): TGTGCCAGCAGTTACTGGCTAGCGGGAGACAATGAGCAGTTCTTC. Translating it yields CASSYWLAGDNEQFF.

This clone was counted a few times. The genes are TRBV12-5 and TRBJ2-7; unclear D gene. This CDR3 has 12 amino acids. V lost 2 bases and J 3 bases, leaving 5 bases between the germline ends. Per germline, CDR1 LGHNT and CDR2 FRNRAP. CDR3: CASGLISYEQYF. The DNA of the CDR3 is TGTGCTAGTGGTTTGATAAGCTACGAGCAGTACTTC.

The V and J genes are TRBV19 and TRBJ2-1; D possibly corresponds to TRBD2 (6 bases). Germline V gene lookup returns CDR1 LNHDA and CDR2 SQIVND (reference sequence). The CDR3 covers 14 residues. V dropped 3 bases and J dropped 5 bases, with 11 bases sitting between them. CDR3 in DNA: TGTGCCAGTAGTATCTCTAGCGCGCACAATGAGCAGTTCTTC. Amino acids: CASSISSAHNEQFF.

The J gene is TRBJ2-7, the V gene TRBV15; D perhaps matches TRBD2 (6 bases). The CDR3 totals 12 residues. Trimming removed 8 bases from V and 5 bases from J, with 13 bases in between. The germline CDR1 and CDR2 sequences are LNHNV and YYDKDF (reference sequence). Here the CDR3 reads CATSEGFHEQYF. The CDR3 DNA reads TGTGCCACCTCGGAGGGGTTCCACGAGCAGTACTTC.

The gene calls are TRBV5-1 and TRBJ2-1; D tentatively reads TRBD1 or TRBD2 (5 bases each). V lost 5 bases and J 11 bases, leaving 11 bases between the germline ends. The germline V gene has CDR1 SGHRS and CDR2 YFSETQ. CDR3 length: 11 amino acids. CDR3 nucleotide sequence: TGCGCCAGCAGGATTTCGGGACAGCAGTTCTTC. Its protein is CASRISGQQFF.

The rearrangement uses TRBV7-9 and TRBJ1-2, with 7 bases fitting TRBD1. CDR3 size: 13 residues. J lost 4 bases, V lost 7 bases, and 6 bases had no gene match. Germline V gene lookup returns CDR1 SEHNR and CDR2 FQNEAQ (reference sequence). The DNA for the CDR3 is TGTGCCAGCACCAAGGGGGCAGGCTATGGCTACACCTTC. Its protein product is CASTKGAGYGYTF.

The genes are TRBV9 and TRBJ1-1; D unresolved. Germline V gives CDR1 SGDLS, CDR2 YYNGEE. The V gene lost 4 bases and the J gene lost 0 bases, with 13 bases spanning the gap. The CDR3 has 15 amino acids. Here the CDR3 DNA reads TGTGCCAGCAGCCCCCATGGGTCTATGAACACTGAAGCTTTCTTT. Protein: CASSPHGSMNTEAFF.

The CDR3 is CASSYSVSSEAFF. The CDR3 nucleotides read TGTGCCAGCAGTTATTCGGTCTCAAGTGAAGCTTTCTTT. The chain joins TRBV6-5 to TRBJ1-1; D remains ambiguous. The CDR3 runs to 13 residues. V lost 3 bases and J 7 bases, leaving 12 bases between the germline ends. Germline V gene lookup returns CDR1 MNHEY and CDR2 SVGAGI.

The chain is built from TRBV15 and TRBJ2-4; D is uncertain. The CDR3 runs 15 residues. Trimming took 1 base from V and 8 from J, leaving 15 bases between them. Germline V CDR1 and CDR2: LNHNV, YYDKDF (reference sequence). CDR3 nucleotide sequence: TGTGCCACCAGCAGAGCCGTCTCGAATAGGGACATTCAGTACTTC. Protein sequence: CATSRAVSNRDIQYF.

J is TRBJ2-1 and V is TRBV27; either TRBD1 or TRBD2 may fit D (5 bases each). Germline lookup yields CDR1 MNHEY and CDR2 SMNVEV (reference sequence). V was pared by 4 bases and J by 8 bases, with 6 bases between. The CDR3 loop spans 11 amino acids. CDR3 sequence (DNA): TGTGCCAGCAGTTCGGGGCATGAGCAGTTCTTC. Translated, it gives CASSSGHEQFF.

The CDR3 loop is CASSYSSGRWETQYF. Written as DNA, the CDR3 is TGTGCCAGCAGTTATTCTAGCGGAAGATGGGAGACCCAGTACTTC. The chain links TRBV6-5 to TRBJ2-5; 7 bases are a match to TRBD2. V shed 3 bases and J 5 bases; nucleotides not matched to a gene: 9. The length of the CDR3 is 15 residues. CDR1 and CDR2 from the germline V gene are MNHEY and SVGAGI.

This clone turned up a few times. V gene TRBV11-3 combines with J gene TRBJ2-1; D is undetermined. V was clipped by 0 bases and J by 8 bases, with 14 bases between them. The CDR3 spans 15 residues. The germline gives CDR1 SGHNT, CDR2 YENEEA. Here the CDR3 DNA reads TGTGCCAGCAGCTTAGAAAGGGTTCAAGTGGATGAGCAGTTCTTC. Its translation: CASSLERVQVDEQFF. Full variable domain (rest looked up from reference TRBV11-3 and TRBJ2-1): EAGVVQSPRYKIIEKKQPVAFWCNPISGHNTLYWYLQNLGQGPELLIRYENEEAVDDSQLPKDRFSAERLKGVDSTLKIQPAELGDSAVYLCASSLERVQVDEQFFGPGTRLTVL.

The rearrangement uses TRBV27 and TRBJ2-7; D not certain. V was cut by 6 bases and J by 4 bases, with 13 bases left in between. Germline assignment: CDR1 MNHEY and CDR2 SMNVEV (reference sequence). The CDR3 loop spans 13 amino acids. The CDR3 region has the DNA TGTGCCAGCAGACGCGGAATCTGGTACGAGCAGTACTTC. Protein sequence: CASRRGIWYEQYF.